These 21 T cell receptor beta chains were all obtained from the same sample, sequenced in a study of T cell responses to AZD1222 COVID-19 vaccine. Sequencing used immunoSEQ multiplex PCR; TCRdb keeps in-frame clones, though not all of them. The sample lists roughly 140,000 clones, around 86% occurring once. This material consisted of peripheral blood, taken 28 days after the second AZD1222 dose. These TCRs come from an adult who received the AZD1222 COVID-19 vaccine.

V gene TRBV7-9 combines with J gene TRBJ1-5; D unclear. This CDR3 has 11 residues. Deletions cut 5 bases from V and 9 bases from J, with 8 bases between. Germline assignment: CDR1 SEHNR and CDR2 FQNEAQ (reference sequence). CDR3 sequence (DNA): TGTGCCAGCAGCGTGGACGGGCCCCAGCATTTT. This encodes CASSVDGPQHF.

V usage is TRBV28 and J usage is TRBJ2-7; TRBD1 matches 9 bases. This CDR3 comprises 16 residues. Germline CDR1 and CDR2: MDHEN and SYDVKM. V was clipped by 4 bases and J by 6 bases; unmatched bases: 13. The CDR3 nucleotides read TGTGCCAGCAGTTCGATCCGCCGGGACAGGGCTGCCGAGCAGTACTTC. The encoded protein is CASSSIRRDRAAEQYF.

The chain's CDR3 is CASSLDGASVGTQYF. CDR3 DNA sequence: TGTGCCAGCAGCTTAGACGGAGCTAGCGTGGGGACCCAGTACTTC. This chain joins TRBV7-9 and TRBJ2-5, with D possibly matching TRBD2 (6 bases). The CDR3 sequence is 15 residues long. V dropped 1 base and J dropped 7 bases, with 16 bases sitting between them. CDR1 SEHNR and CDR2 FQNEAQ come from the germline V gene (reference sequence).

The chain uses TRBV27 and TRBJ1-1; 9 bases are a match to TRBD1. The germline gives CDR1 MNHEY, CDR2 SMNVEV (reference sequence). The CDR3 spans 17 residues. Trimming removed 0 bases from V and 0 bases from J; junction bases left unmatched: 5. The CDR3 DNA reads as TGTGCCAGCAGTTTATCGGGGACAGGGTCCATGAACACTGAAGCTTTCTTT. Its protein product is CASSLSGTGSMNTEAFF.

This clone has just one count. This sequence joins TRBV5-1 and TRBJ2-2; possible D gene TRBD1, 6 bases. Per germline, CDR1 SGHRS and CDR2 YFSETQ. Trimming removed 6 bases from V and 4 bases from J, with 13 bases in between. This CDR3 comprises 14 residues. The CDR3 loop is CASKEQGTTGELFF. In DNA, the CDR3 is TGCGCCAGCAAAGAACAGGGTACCACCGGGGAGCTGTTTTTT.

The gene calls are TRBV29-1 and TRBJ2-4, with 7 bases aligning to TRBD1. Germline V gene data show CDR1 as SQVTM and CDR2 as ANQGSEA. The CDR3 contains 13 residues. With V trimmed by 4 bases and J by 8 bases, 8 bases remained unmatched. The CDR3 loop reads CSVGGGSGYIQYF. The DNA for the CDR3 is TGCAGCGTTGGAGGGGGCTCGGGGTACATTCAGTACTTC.

This chain joins TRBV6-5 and TRBJ2-7; D is possibly TRBD1 or TRBD2 (6 bases each). The CDR3 extends over 14 amino acids. Germline assignment: CDR1 MNHEY and CDR2 SVGAGI. Written as DNA, the CDR3 is TGTGCTTCACCGGACGATGGGGGGCGGAACGAGCAGTACTTC. This codes for CASPDDGGRNEQYF.

The chain joins TRBV13 to TRBJ1-5; D might be TRBD1 (5 bases). Trimming cost V 4 bases and J 2 bases, with 12 bases left between them. The CDR3 runs 15 residues. Germline V lookup: CDR1 PRHDT, CDR2 FYEKMQ (reference sequence). CDR3 DNA sequence: TGTGCCAGCAGCTCCAGGGTTAGTGGCAATCAGCCCCAGCATTTT. It translates to CASSSRVSGNQPQHF.

The chain has TRBV9 and TRBJ2-3; tentatively, D is TRBD2 (5 bases). Germline CDR1 and CDR2: SGDLS and YYNGEE. There are 16 residues in the CDR3. V was pared by 0 bases and J by 2 bases, with 13 bases between. CDR3 region: CASSVVGITPTDTQYF. The CDR3 coding sequence is TGTGCCAGCAGCGTAGTCGGGATAACCCCCACAGATACGCAGTATTTT.

This clone was seen just once. The chain links TRBV5-1 to TRBJ2-1, with 7 nucleotides matching TRBD2. Germline V gene sequence: CDR1 SGHRS, CDR2 YFSETQ. CDR3 length equals 15 residues. The V segment lost 7 bases and the J segment 2 bases; nucleotides outside the gene matches: 9. The CDR3 sequence is CASGPTSVTYNEQFF. The CDR3 region has the DNA TGCGCCAGCGGCCCAACTAGCGTTACCTACAATGAGCAGTTCTTC.

This chain uses TRBV5-6 with TRBJ2-7, with D possibly matching TRBD1 (6 bases). Germline V gene lookup returns CDR1 SGHDT and CDR2 YYEEEE. Trimming cost V 6 bases and J 9 bases, with 16 bases left between them. This CDR3 comprises 12 residues. The CDR3 sequence: CASTQGSRGQYF. The CDR3 DNA is TGTGCCAGCACCCAGGGGTCCAGAGGGCAGTACTTC. Drawing the rest from reference TRBV5-6 and TRBJ2-7, the complete variable domain is DAGVTQSPTHLIKTRGQQVTLRCSPKSGHDTVSWYQQALGQGPQFIFQYYEEEERQRGNFPDRFSGHQFPNYSSELNVNALLLGDSALYLCASTQGSRGQYFGPGTRLTVT.

The CDR3 sequence: CAWSRGQGGNEQYF. The CDR3, as DNA: TGTGCCTGGAGTAGGGGACAGGGGGGCAACGAGCAGTACTTC. The chain combines TRBV30 with TRBJ2-7; 11 bases align to TRBD1. V lost 2 bases, J lost 5 bases, and 5 bases stayed unmatched. Germline V lookup: CDR1 GTSNPN, CDR2 SVGIG (reference sequence). The CDR3 contains 14 residues.

V and J are TRBV3-1 (or the pseudogene TRBV3-2) and TRBJ1-1, with unresolved D. The CDR3 contains 12 residues. The germline V and J ends were trimmed by 3 bases and 11 bases, with 13 bases remaining between them. Germline V gene data show CDR1 as LGHDT and CDR2 as YNNKEL (reference sequence). For the CDR3, the DNA is TGTGCCAGCAGCCATATTGACGACTGCGCTTTCTTT. The encoded protein is CASSHIDDCAFF.

The chain combines TRBV15 with TRBJ2-3; 12 bases match TRBD2. The J segment lost 2 bases and the V segment lost 0 bases, leaving 12 bases of the junction unmatched. Per germline, CDR1 LNHNV and CDR2 YYDKDF (reference sequence). This CDR3 region has 20 residues. CDR3 sequence reads: CATSRDQLAGGKFYTDTQYF. The CDR3, as DNA: TGTGCCACCAGCAGAGATCAACTAGCGGGAGGCAAGTTCTACACAGATACGCAGTATTTT.

This rearrangement joins TRBV3-1 (or the pseudogene TRBV3-2) to TRBJ2-1; D is unclear. Germline loops: CDR1 LGHDT, CDR2 YNNKEL (reference sequence). The V gene lost 0 bases and the J gene lost 10 bases, with 10 bases spanning the gap. The CDR3 consists of 13 residues. The CDR3 DNA reads TGTGCCAGCAGCCAAGAAAAGCGAGGAGAGCAGTTCTTC. Amino acid sequence: CASSQEKRGEQFF.

The genes are TRBV24-1 and TRBJ2-3, with 8 positions matching TRBD1. The CDR3 has 18 residues. V shed 5 bases and J 2 bases; nucleotides not matched to a gene: 14. From germline, CDR1 is KGHDR and CDR2 SFDVKD. The CDR3 region is CATSGRSGTGRVTDTQYF. CDR3 DNA: TGTGCCACCAGTGGACGATCGGGGACAGGACGAGTCACAGATACGCAGTATTTT.

V usage is TRBV18 and J usage is TRBJ2-7, with 14 bases aligning to TRBD2. Germline CDR1 is KGHSH and CDR2 is LQKENI. J gave up 4 bases and V 6 bases, and 5 bases lay outside the gene matches. The CDR3 has 15 residues. The CDR3 DNA reads TGTGCCAGCTCCCCTGGGACTAGCGGGAGTTACGAGCAGTACTTC. Translation: CASSPGTSGSYEQYF.

This chain joins TRBV28 and TRBJ2-6; no clear D gene. Trimming shortened V by 2 bases and J by 0 bases, and 5 bases separated the two germline ends. The length of the CDR3 is 15 residues. Germline V CDR1 and CDR2: MDHEN, SYDVKM. CDR3 in DNA: TGTGCCAGCAGTTTAGCATTCTCTGGGGCCAACGTCCTGACTTTC. Translated: CASSLAFSGANVLTF. Filled out from reference TRBV28 and TRBJ2-6, the complete variable domain reads DVKVTQSSRYLVKRTGEKVFLECVQDMDHENMFWYRQDPGLGLRLIYFSYDVKMKEKGDIPEGYSVSREKKERFSLILESASTNQTSMYLCASSLAFSGANVLTFGAGSRLTVL.

The chain recombines TRBV4-2 with TRBJ1-2; D may be TRBD1 (5 bases). Germline lookup yields CDR1 LGHNA and CDR2 YNFKEQ. The CDR3 is made up of 15 amino acids. Trimming removed 0 bases at V and 3 bases at J, with 11 bases between. CDR3: CASSQDRGGHYGYTF. CDR3 sequence (DNA): TGTGCCAGCAGCCAAGATCGCGGGGGACACTATGGCTACACCTTC.

J is TRBJ2-3 and V is TRBV6-5, with 12 bases aligning to TRBD1. Germline CDR1 reads MNHEY; CDR2 reads SVGAGI. V lost 6 bases, J lost 5 bases, and 6 bases stayed unmatched. The CDR3 consists of 15 residues. The CDR3 spells CASRGTGGGIDTQYF. The CDR3 DNA reads TGTGCCAGCAGGGGGACAGGGGGCGGGATAGATACGCAGTATTTT.

The chain couples TRBV28 to TRBJ1-2; no definite D call. The V and J ends lost 6 bases and 4 bases respectively, with 15 bases between them. Germline V gives CDR1 MDHEN, CDR2 SYDVKM. The CDR3 runs to 14 residues. The CDR3 sequence is CASSSIGPVYGYTF. In DNA, the CDR3 is TGTGCCAGCAGCAGTATAGGTCCAGTCTATGGCTACACCTTC.